This passage covers 7 T cell receptor beta chains from one sample sequenced in a study of CXCR3-negative and CXCR3-positive naive CD8 T cells. Study-wide points: Naive cells positive for CXCR3 carried more hydrophobic TRB CDR3s than CXCR3-negative ones.

These receptors lack a known antigen. cDNA libraries for TRB were generated by 5' RACE incorporating UMI labels. TCRdb reprocessed the 5' RACE reads; each CDR3 protein has one entry and no DNA is given. The sample holds 55,000 to 70,000 distinct CDR3 sequences. Sequenced: naive CXCR3+ CD8+ T cells from blood. Stated subset: CD45RO-CCR7+CD27+CD95- naive CD8+ T cells expressing CXCR3 (TNR3+). The receptors originated from a human donor in good health. Some clones in this sample may be carry-over from other donors' samples.

This chain uses TRBV4-2 with TRBJ2-7; the D call of TRBD2 rests on TCRdb alone, since no DNA is present to check it. Germline-derived CDR1 and CDR2 are LGHNA and YNFKEQ. The CDR3 is 19 amino acids. CDR3: CASSQAPRAGGLLTYEQYF.

The J gene is TRBJ2-1, the V gene TRBV28; TCRdb's D call of TRBD1 is untestable without DNA. Per germline, CDR1 MDHEN and CDR2 SYDVKM. This CDR3 spans 19 amino acids. This CDR3 is CASSLGRPEAAKRYNEQFF.

This rearrangement joins TRBV20-1 to TRBJ2-1; there is no DNA to check the TCRdb D call of TRBD1. This CDR3 comprises 15 residues. Per germline, CDR1 DFQATT and CDR2 SNEGSKA (reference sequence). The CDR3 here is CSAPSQVVSYNEQFF.

The CDR3 protein is CSAYPGQQETQYF. V is TRBV20-1 and J is TRBJ2-5; no DNA is available, so the TRBD1 call from TCRdb remains unchecked. The CDR3 length is 13 residues. CDR1 DFQATT and CDR2 SNEGSKA come from the germline V gene (reference sequence).

V and J are TRBV11-2 and TRBJ2-1; no DNA is available, so the TRBD1 call from TCRdb remains unchecked. Germline V CDR1 and CDR2: SGHAT, FQNNGV. This CDR3 contains 15 residues. The CDR3 loop reads CASSNSGTGSLAQFF.

This chain connects TRBV28 to TRBJ1-5; TCRdb reports TRBD1, a call that lacks DNA to check it against. The CDR3 extends over 17 amino acids. Germline CDR1 and CDR2: MDHEN and SYDVKM. This CDR3 is CASSQTSRVGNNQPQHF. The whole variable domain, filled in from reference TRBV28 and TRBJ1-5, reads DVKVTQSSRYLVKRTGEKVFLECVQDMDHENMFWYRQDPGLGLRLIYFSYDVKMKEKGDIPEGYSVSREKKERFSLILESASTNQTSMYLCASSQTSRVGNNQPQHFGDGTRLSIL.

The rearrangement uses TRBV7-8 and TRBJ2-2. The CDR3 length is 15 residues. Germline CDR1 SGHVS, CDR2 FQNEAQ. The chain's CDR3 is CASSPHAPNTGELFF.